The text below deals with one T cell receptor (beta chain). This specimen comes from a study of cytomegalovirus exposure and HLA in healthy donors. Germline V CDR1 and CDR2: LGHNA, YNFKEQ. Germline trimming cut 6 bases from V and 1 base from J; bases unmatched to any gene: 1. The CDR3 extends over 14 amino acids. It was with 60 Vbeta and 13 Jbeta primers that the PCR ran. Sequencing was performed with immunoSEQ multiplex PCR; in TCRdb, only in-frame clones are kept and a portion is missing. In the table there are roughly 130,000 clones, less than 85% of which are singletons. The sequenced material came from PBMCs. V is TRBV4-2 and J is TRBJ2-1; 9 bases are a match to TRBD2. The TCR originated in a woman between 45 and 65 years old in good health and CMV-seropositive. The CDR3 bases are TGTGCCAGCAGTAGCGGGGGATCCTACAATGAGCAGTTCTTC. Protein product: CASSSGGSYNEQFF.